Shown below are 19 T cell receptor beta chains from a single sample sequenced in a study of cytotoxic CD8 clonotypes in ibrutinib-treated CLL. Repertoires were generated with immunoSEQ multiplex PCR, while TCRdb's copy carries only in-frame clones and drops some. The table has over 9,000 clones, approximately 85% seen once. Sequencing was performed on PBMCs, taken at disease progression, from a patient treated with ibrutinib. The receptors originated from a human donor with chronic lymphocytic leukemia.

The gene calls are TRBV2 and TRBJ2-3; 9 nucleotides align to TRBD2. Germline values: CDR1 SNHLY, CDR2 FYNNEI. The CDR3 length is 18 residues. V lost 7 bases and J lost 0; bases outside the gene matches: 14. CDR3: CASKSSLAGILSTDTQYF. Here the CDR3 DNA reads TGTGCCAGCAAATCTTCTCTAGCGGGAATACTTAGCACAGATACGCAGTATTTT.

This clone was counted once. CDR3 nucleotide sequence: TGTGCCAGCAGTTACTCGGTGAATTCCTACGAGCAGTACTTC. Encoded protein: CASSYSVNSYEQYF. This chain joins TRBV6-5 and TRBJ2-7; D uncertain. Trimming cost V 0 bases and J 1 base, with 7 bases left between them. There are 14 residues in the CDR3. CDR1 and CDR2 from the germline V gene are MNHEY and SVGAGI.

The chain recombines TRBV7-9 with TRBJ2-1; D ambiguous. Germline CDR1 is SEHNR and CDR2 is FQNEAQ (reference sequence). The CDR3 spans 12 residues. Trimming took 3 bases from V and 5 from J, leaving 5 bases between them. The CDR3 loop reads CASSFLNNEQFF. The CDR3 region has the DNA TGTGCCAGCAGCTTCCTTAACAATGAGCAGTTCTTC.

The chain employs TRBV5-1 and TRBJ1-4; D might be TRBD1 (5 bases). The ends were cut back, 7 bases at V and 7 bases at J, with 20 bases in the middle. The germline V gene encodes CDR1 SGHRS and CDR2 YFSETQ. The CDR3 extends over 15 amino acids. CDR3 coding DNA: TGCGCCAGCTCGGGCCAGGGAGGGGATAGTGAAAAACTGTTTTTT. This translates into CASSGQGGDSEKLFF. The full variable domain, with the rest looked up from reference TRBV5-1 and TRBJ1-4, is KAGVTQTPRYLIKTRGQQVTLSCSPISGHRSVSWYQQTPGQGLQFLFEYFSETQRNKGNFPGRFSGRQFSNSRSEMNVSTLELGDSALYLCASSGQGGDSEKLFFGSGTQLSVL.

The rearrangement uses TRBV30 and TRBJ1-1, with 7 bases fitting TRBD1. The CDR3 length is 15 residues. Per the germline V gene, CDR1 is GTSNPN and CDR2 is SVGIG (reference sequence). After removal of 4 bases from V and 1 base from J, the junction contained 9 bases not matched to a gene. In DNA form, the CDR3 reads TGTGCCTGGACGGTTGTAGGGGGCTGGAACACTGAAGCTTTCTTT. Translation gives CAWTVVGGWNTEAFF.

The V call is TRBV5-8, the J call TRBJ2-7; 7 nucleotides align to TRBD1. The CDR3 contains 12 residues. The trim removed 0 bases at V and 12 bases at J, leaving 6 bases unmatched. Germline values: CDR1 SGHTS, CDR2 YDEGEE. The CDR3 nucleotides are TGTGCCAGCAGCTTGGAATGGACAGGTCGGTACTTC. It translates to CASSLEWTGRYF. The full variable domain, rest sourced from reference TRBV5-8 and TRBJ2-7, is EAGVTQSPTHLIKTRGQQATLRCSPISGHTSVYWYQQALGLGLQFLLWYDEGEERNRGNFPPRFSGRQFPNYSSELNVNALELEDSALYLCASSLEWTGRYFGPGTRLTVT.

The chain links TRBV5-4 to TRBJ2-1; 8 positions match TRBD1. The trim removed 0 bases at V and 2 bases at J, leaving 7 bases unmatched. CDR1 is SGHNT and CDR2 is YYREEE in the germline V gene (reference sequence). The CDR3 consists of 17 residues. The CDR3 spells CASSLERGQAPYNEQFF. The CDR3 bases are TGTGCCAGCAGCTTGGAACGGGGACAGGCCCCCTACAATGAGCAGTTCTTC. Together with reference TRBV5-4 and TRBJ2-1, the CDR3 gives the full variable domain: ETGVTQSPTHLIKTRGQQVTLRCSSQSGHNTVSWYQQALGQGPQFIFQYYREEENGRGNFPPRFSGLQFPNYSSELNVNALELDDSALYLCASSLERGQAPYNEQFFGPGTRLTVL.

The genes are TRBV28 and TRBJ1-4; D is ambiguous. CDR1 MDHEN and CDR2 SYDVKM come from the germline V gene. V gave up 6 bases and J gave up 8 bases, with 19 bases separating them. The CDR3 runs 15 residues. The CDR3 reads CASRSPPIGREKLFF. The CDR3 nucleotides are TGTGCCAGCAGAAGTCCGCCAATAGGAAGGGAAAAACTGTTTTTT.

V gene TRBV19 combines with J gene TRBJ2-1, with D perhaps matching TRBD2 (6 bases). The germline V gene has CDR1 LNHDA and CDR2 SQIVND (reference sequence). With 0 bases removed from V and 8 bases from J, the gap between germline ends came to 11 bases. This CDR3 is built from 14 residues. CDR3 loop: CASSIEEGVHEQFF. CDR3 nucleotide sequence: TGTGCCAGTAGTATAGAGGAGGGTGTCCATGAGCAGTTCTTC.

This clone was detected only once. The V gene is TRBV29-1, the J gene TRBJ2-3; either TRBD1 or TRBD2 may supply D (5 bases each). The CDR3 totals 14 residues. Trimming shortened V by 3 bases and J by 1 base, and 11 bases separated the two germline ends. Germline V lookup: CDR1 SQVTM, CDR2 ANQGSEA. The CDR3 is CSVEGPFGTDTQYF. The CDR3 DNA follows: TGCAGCGTTGAGGGACCGTTCGGCACAGATACGCAGTATTTT.

The chain couples TRBV4-1 to TRBJ2-4, with a tentative D call TRBD2 (5 bases). The CDR3 loop spans 17 amino acids. Germline V lookup: CDR1 MGHRA, CDR2 YSYEKL. Trimming cost V 3 bases and J 6 bases, with 21 bases left between them. DNA of the CDR3: TGCGCCAGCAGCCAGAGGGAAAGGGTGGGTGGAATAAACATTCAGTACTTC. It codes for CASSQRERVGGINIQYF.

The V and J genes are TRBV9 and TRBJ2-7; no clear D gene. Trimming removed 4 bases from V and 5 bases from J, with 10 bases in between. Germline V gives CDR1 SGDLS, CDR2 YYNGEE. The CDR3 contains 12 residues. This chain's CDR3 is CASSTSGHEQYF. CDR3 sequence (DNA): TGTGCCAGCAGCACCAGTGGGCACGAGCAGTACTTC.

This clone came up once. This chain links TRBV7-8 with TRBJ2-2; D gene unclear. Germline-derived CDR1 and CDR2 are SGHVS and FQNEAQ. There are 17 residues in the CDR3. Trimming took off 2 bases at V and 3 bases at J, with 16 bases between the two ends. This CDR3 reads CASSLPVGQSYTGELFF. The CDR3 DNA reads TGTGCCAGCAGCTTACCGGTGGGTCAGAGCTACACCGGGGAGCTGTTTTTT. The variable domain in full, completed from reference TRBV7-8 and TRBJ2-2, reads GAGVSQSPRYKVAKRGQDVALRCDPISGHVSLFWYQQALGQGPEFLTYFQNEAQLDKSGLPSDRFFAERPEGSVSTLKIQRTQQEDSAVYLCASSLPVGQSYTGELFFGEGSRLTVL.

The genes are TRBV27 and TRBJ2-1, with 9 bases matching TRBD2. CDR1 and CDR2 (germline): MNHEY, SMNVEV (reference sequence). This CDR3 has 14 residues. Trimming at V came to 3 bases and at J to 9 bases, leaving 6 bases not matched to a gene. CDR3 bases: TGTGCCAGCAGTTTGGTAGCGGGAGTGGTTGAGCAGTTCTTC. This gives the protein CASSLVAGVVEQFF.

The rearrangement joins TRBV2 to TRBJ1-1, with a weak D call TRBD1 (5 bases). The germline V and J ends were trimmed by 7 bases and 8 bases, with 11 bases remaining between them. Germline lookup yields CDR1 SNHLY and CDR2 FYNNEI. The CDR3 contains 11 residues. CDR3 sequence: CASMDNREAFF. CDR3 sequence (DNA): TGTGCCAGCATGGATAACAGGGAAGCTTTCTTT.

The chain uses TRBV19 and TRBJ2-3, with D possibly being TRBD1 (6 bases). The CDR3 length is 15 residues. Trimming shortened V by 5 bases and J by 0 bases, and 12 bases separated the two germline ends. CDR1 is LNHDA and CDR2 is SQIVND in the germline V gene (reference sequence). The CDR3 DNA sequence: TGTGCCAGTAGTGCCGGACAGCTTAGCACAGATACGCAGTATTTT. It specifies CASSAGQLSTDTQYF.

The chain uses TRBV6-1 and TRBJ2-5, with D unclear. The V gene lost 1 base and the J gene lost 6 bases, with 9 bases spanning the gap. The CDR3 totals 13 residues. CDR1 and CDR2 (germline): MNHNS, SASEGT. CDR3 protein: CASSEDDGQTQYF. DNA for the CDR3: TGTGCCAGCAGTGAAGATGACGGTCAGACCCAGTACTTC.

A few counts support this clone. The genes are TRBV6-1 and TRBJ1-5; a possible D gene is TRBD1 (5 bases). Germline V CDR1 and CDR2: MNHNS, SASEGT. V was clipped by 0 bases and J by 6 bases, with 15 bases between them. The CDR3 consists of 16 residues. CDR3 protein: CASSEASARQGQPQHF. The CDR3 nucleotides read TGTGCCAGCAGTGAAGCGTCGGCTCGGCAGGGTCAGCCCCAGCATTTT.

The chain links TRBV27 to TRBJ1-2; no clear D gene. The V end lost 7 bases, the J end lost 8 bases, and 5 bases lay between the germline ends. The CDR3 is 9 residues long. CDR1 and CDR2 from the germline V gene are MNHEY and SMNVEV (reference sequence). DNA for the CDR3: TGTGCCAGCATCAAAGGCTACACCTTC. This sequence encodes CASIKGYTF.